The clone carrying this TCR beta chain was counted between two and nine times. This record comes from a study of immune characterization of retroperitoneal liposarcoma. MiXCR, applied by TCRdb to the PCR reads, yields one record per CDR3 protein. The sample holds under 20,000 distinct CDR3 sequences, 35% to 40% seen once. Germline V lookup: CDR1 SGHAT, CDR2 FQNNGV. The CDR3 is 16 residues long. The receptor was isolated from a male donor with retroperitoneal liposarcoma. This chain links TRBV11-2 with TRBJ2-5, with TRBD2 matching over 15 bases. The DNA end favors TRBJ2-1, so the J call may be wrong. Material: blood. The CDR3: CASSPGLAGGQETQFF. The CDR3 DNA reads as TGTGCCAGCAGCCCGGGACTAGCGGGAGGACAAGAGACCCAGTTCTTC.